The 8 T cell receptor beta chains below were found in one sample sequenced in a study of T-cell reconstitution after alpha-beta-depleted transplantation in children. As it was prepared, the TCRbeta library received unique molecular identifiers. One entry per CDR3 protein, called by TCRdb with MiXCR from the PCR reads. The sample records about 210,000 distinct CDR3 sequences, more than 15% being singletons. The sample in question was PBMCs, mostly from graft donor cells, obtained 360 days after TCRalphabeta/CD19-depleted stem cell transplant. The source is a male patient between 2 and 15 years old who had a stem cell transplant for acute lymphoblastic leukemia, so the T cells may come from the graft donor.

This clonotype was counted a few times. The V call is TRBV27, the J call TRBJ1-6; TRBD1 matches 8 bases. Germline V CDR1 and CDR2: MNHEY, SMNVEV (reference sequence). Trimming removed 5 bases from V and 0 bases from J; junction bases left unmatched: 6. This CDR3 is 17 amino acids long. The chain's CDR3 is CASSPRQGSSYNSPLHF. DNA of the CDR3: TGTGCCAGCAGTCCTCGACAGGGGAGCTCCTATAATTCACCCCTCCACTTT.

There are many counts of this clonotype. The J gene is TRBJ2-1, the V gene TRBV2; 8 nucleotides align to TRBD2. The V segment lost 7 bases and the J segment 7 bases; nucleotides outside the gene matches: 0. The CDR3 runs to 11 residues. Germline values: CDR1 SNHLY, CDR2 FYNNEI. This CDR3 is CASKRGNEQFF. The DNA for the CDR3 is TGTGCCAGCAAGCGGGGGAATGAGCAGTTCTTC.

This clonotype was counted between two and nine times. This chain joins TRBV6-6 and TRBJ1-2, with TRBD1 matching 7 bases. CDR3 length: 12 residues. The J segment lost 6 bases and the V segment lost 5 bases, leaving 3 bases of the junction unmatched. Germline V gene lookup returns CDR1 MNHNY and CDR2 SVGAGI (reference sequence). CDR3 sequence (DNA): TGTGCCAGCAGTGGAGGGGGCGATGGCTACACCTTC. This codes for CASSGGGDGYTF.

V is TRBV12-3 or TRBV12-4 and J is TRBJ2-7, with TRBD1 matching 8 bases. CDR3 length equals 16 residues. With 0 bases clipped from V and 2 bases from J, the junction kept 6 bases outside the gene matches. The CDR3 here is CASSLATGALTYEQYF. The CDR3 coding sequence is TGTGCCAGCAGTTTAGCGACAGGGGCCCTTACCTACGAGCAGTACTTC.

J is TRBJ1-5 and V is TRBV7-9, with D maybe TRBD1 (5 bases). The CDR3 runs to 13 residues. Deletions cut 5 bases from V and 7 bases from J, with 12 bases between. The germline V gene has CDR1 SEHNR and CDR2 FQNEAQ (reference sequence). In nucleotides, the CDR3 is TGTGCCAGCAGCGTCCAGGGAGACCAGCCCCAGCATTTT. This translates into CASSVQGDQPQHF.

This sequence joins TRBV28 and TRBJ2-1; D ambiguous. CDR1 and CDR2 (germline): MDHEN, SYDVKM. Trimming took off 3 bases at V and 7 bases at J, with 10 bases between the two ends. This CDR3 is 13 amino acids long. This CDR3 reads CASSLPAANEQFF. CDR3 nucleotide sequence: TGTGCCAGCAGTTTGCCCGCGGCAAATGAGCAGTTCTTC.

This clonotype has only a few counts. The chain employs TRBV20-1 and TRBJ2-1, with 16 bases identical to TRBD2. The germline V gene encodes CDR1 DFQATT and CDR2 SNEGSKA (reference sequence). The CDR3 runs to 18 residues. Trimming removed 0 bases from V and 7 bases from J; junction bases left unmatched: 9. The CDR3: CSARDLGLAGGQWNEQFF. The CDR3 DNA sequence: TGCAGTGCTAGAGATCTGGGACTAGCGGGGGGGCAATGGAATGAGCAGTTCTTC.

This clonotype was observed a handful of times. This may be a read error: a much more frequent sequence differs by one nucleotide. The rearrangement uses TRBV28 and TRBJ1-5; unclear D gene. This CDR3 contains 12 residues. Looked up from germline, CDR1 is MDHEN and CDR2 is SYDVKM. The ends were cut back, 6 bases at V and 1 base at J, with 4 bases in the middle. CDR3 residues: CASRESNQPQHF. The CDR3, as DNA: TGTGCCAGCAGGGAGAGCAATCAGCCCCAGCATTTT.